This passage covers 3 T cell receptor beta chains from one sample sequenced in a study of T cell repertoires in cytomegalovirus infection. TCRdb re-called the reads through MiXCR, storing one row per CDR3 protein. In the table there are over 450,000 distinct CDR3 sequences, around 11% of which are singletons. Sequences were obtained from PBMCs. Receptors originate from a human donor in good health (CMV status not recorded). Some clones in this sample may be carry-over from other donors' samples.

In this sample, this clonotype turned up once. The CDR3 DNA follows: TGTGCCAGCTCACCTAACAGGGTTAACATTCAGTACTTC. Residues: CASSPNRVNIQYF. The V call is TRBV18, the J call TRBJ2-4, with D perhaps matching TRBD1 (6 bases). The V and J ends lost 3 bases and 7 bases respectively, with 10 bases between them. This CDR3 has 13 residues. The germline V gene encodes CDR1 KGHSH and CDR2 LQKENI.

This clonotype was detected a few times. This chain links TRBV11-2 with TRBJ2-3; unclear D gene. This CDR3 is 14 amino acids long. With 5 bases removed from V and 1 base from J, the gap between germline ends came to 10 bases. Germline values: CDR1 SGHAT, CDR2 FQNNGV. CDR3 sequence (DNA): TGTGCCAGCAGCCCAGTCAGAGGCACAGATACGCAGTATTTT. As protein: CASSPVRGTDTQYF.

This clonotype was seen at least ten times. The V and J genes are TRBV6-5 and TRBJ1-4, with 9 bases identical to TRBD1. The CDR3 consists of 16 residues. Germline CDR1 MNHEY, CDR2 SVGAGI. The J segment lost 8 bases and the V segment lost 4 bases, leaving 11 bases of the junction unmatched. The CDR3: CASSSTGGSEEEKLFF. CDR3 in DNA: TGTGCCAGCAGTTCGACAGGGGGAAGTGAAGAAGAAAAACTGTTTTTT.